Presented here are 18 T cell receptor beta chains from one specimen sequenced in a study of blood T cell repertoires in COVID-19. Profiling relied on immunoSEQ multiplex PCR, and the TCRdb table lists in-frame clones only, not all of them. The table includes more than 200,000 clones, approximately 86% detected once. Material for sequencing was peripheral blood. The source of these receptors is a woman older than 75 with active or convalescent COVID-19.

The chain couples TRBV27 to TRBJ2-5, with 11 nucleotides matching TRBD2. Germline CDR1 is MNHEY and CDR2 is SMNVEV (reference sequence). V dropped 6 bases and J dropped 4; count of bases not matched to a gene: 7. The CDR3 sequence is 15 residues long. The CDR3 region is CASSKGLAALETQYF. In DNA, the CDR3 is TGTGCCAGCAGCAAGGGACTAGCGGCTCTAGAGACCCAGTACTTC.

The chain recombines TRBV5-1 with TRBJ1-1, with D possibly matching TRBD1 (6 bases). The CDR3 spans 15 residues. Germline V gives CDR1 SGHRS, CDR2 YFSETQ. V dropped 0 bases and J dropped 8 bases, with 17 bases sitting between them. CDR3 nucleotides: TGCGCCAGCAGCTTGGCCCCGGGAATGGACAGAGAAGCTTTCTTT. This encodes CASSLAPGMDREAFF.

The chain uses TRBV15 and TRBJ1-2, with D possibly being TRBD1 (5 bases). Germline V CDR1 and CDR2: LNHNV, YYDKDF (reference sequence). This CDR3 is 14 amino acids long. Trimming cost V 0 bases and J 8 bases, with 13 bases left between them. This CDR3 is CATSRDLGGTGYTF. The CDR3 DNA reads as TGTGCCACCAGCAGAGATTTGGGGGGGACGGGCTACACCTTC.

This chain connects TRBV10-1 to TRBJ2-1, with a weak D call TRBD2 (5 bases). This CDR3 has 15 amino acids. Looked up from germline, CDR1 is WNHNN and CDR2 is SYGVQD (reference sequence). V shed 5 bases and J shed 1 base, with 12 bases lying between them. Here the CDR3 DNA reads TGCGCCAGCAGTTTTTCCGGGGAATCCTACAATGAGCAGTTCTTC. It codes for CASSFSGESYNEQFF.

The chain carries TRBV7-8 and TRBJ1-1; no definite D call. The CDR3 is 12 amino acids. Germline V gene lookup returns CDR1 SGHVS and CDR2 FQNEAQ. Trimming removed 0 bases from V and 7 bases from J, with 6 bases in between. CDR3 nucleotides: TGTGCCAGCAGCTTAGCATCCAGTGAAGCTTTCTTT. It is translated as CASSLASSEAFF.

V and J are TRBV3-1 (or the pseudogene TRBV3-2) and TRBJ1-4; TRBD1 is a possible D gene (6 bases). Trimming pared 1 base from V and 13 bases from J, leaving 16 bases between. The CDR3 is 14 amino acids. Germline V lookup: CDR1 LGHDT, CDR2 YNNKEL (reference sequence). CDR3 protein: CASSQGLQVQGLFF. The CDR3 DNA follows: TGTGCCAGCAGCCAAGGACTACAGGTACAGGGACTGTTTTTT.

This rearrangement joins TRBV11-2 to TRBJ2-1, with TRBD2 matching 13 bases. There are 15 residues in the CDR3. V was clipped by 5 bases and J by 9 bases; unmatched bases: 7. CDR1 and CDR2 from the germline V gene are SGHAT and FQNNGV. The CDR3 sequence: CASSTGLAGRGEQFF. Here the CDR3 DNA reads TGTGCCAGCAGCACGGGACTAGCGGGACGGGGTGAGCAGTTCTTC. Full variable domain (outside the CDR3, taken from reference TRBV11-2 and TRBJ2-1): EAGVAQSPRYKIIEKRQSVAFWCNPISGHATLYWYQQILGQGPKLLIQFQNNGVVDDSQLPKDRFSAERLKGVDSTLKIQPAKLEDSAVYLCASSTGLAGRGEQFFGPGTRLTVL.

The J gene is TRBJ2-5, the V gene TRBV30; 8 nucleotides match TRBD2. The CDR3 is 14 residues long. Trimming cost V 2 bases and J 5 bases; bases outside gene matches: 7. From germline, CDR1 is GTSNPN and CDR2 SVGIG (reference sequence). Here the CDR3 reads CAWSLGGGSETQYF. The CDR3 DNA sequence: TGTGCCTGGAGTCTCGGGGGGGGTTCGGAGACCCAGTACTTC.

This chain connects TRBV18 to TRBJ2-1, with 14 positions matching TRBD2. V lost 2 bases and J lost 7; bases outside the gene matches: 7. The CDR3 runs 17 residues. CDR1 is KGHSH, CDR2 LQKENI, per germline. Here the CDR3 DNA reads TGTGCCAGCTCACCAGGGACTAGCGGGAGTATGTGGAATGAGCAGTTCTTC. Its translation is CASSPGTSGSMWNEQFF.

CDR3 in DNA: TGTGCCAGTCGACAGGAGTCAAATTCACCCCTCCACTTT. This sequence encodes CASRQESNSPLHF. The genes are TRBV6-4 and TRBJ1-6, with D perhaps matching TRBD1 (6 bases). The CDR3 length is 13 residues. V was cut by 9 bases and J by 7 bases, with 13 bases left in between. Germline lookup yields CDR1 MRHNA and CDR2 SNTAGT.

J is TRBJ2-1 and V is TRBV4-2; D possibly corresponds to TRBD2 (6 bases). The germline V gene encodes CDR1 LGHNA and CDR2 YNFKEQ. The CDR3 is made up of 15 amino acids. V was cut by 2 bases and J by 8 bases, with 16 bases left in between. This CDR3 reads CASSQKHLATHEQFF. Written as DNA, the CDR3 is TGTGCCAGCAGCCAAAAGCACCTAGCGACCCATGAGCAGTTCTTC.

CDR3 in DNA: TGTGCCAGCAGCCCTGACAGGGGCCTAGCCAAAAACATTCAGTACTTC. It encodes CASSPDRGLAKNIQYF. The V and J genes are TRBV6-2 or TRBV6-3 and TRBJ2-4; 8 bases line up with TRBD1. The CDR3 contains 16 residues. Losses at the gene ends were 6 bases for V and 0 bases for J; bases not matched to a gene: 7. The V gene's germline CDR1 is MNHEY and CDR2 SVGEGT.

This chain uses TRBV30 with TRBJ1-5, with TRBD1 as a possible D gene (6 bases). V lost 2 bases and J 3 bases, leaving 11 bases between the germline ends. From germline, CDR1 is GTSNPN and CDR2 SVGIG (reference sequence). This CDR3 region has 14 residues. The DNA for the CDR3 is TGTGCCTGGAGTAAGACAGGCGTCAATCAGCCCCAGCATTTT. This translates into CAWSKTGVNQPQHF.

The genes are TRBV3-1 (or the pseudogene TRBV3-2) and TRBJ2-4, with a tentative D call TRBD2 (5 bases). This CDR3 contains 15 residues. The germline CDR1 and CDR2 sequences are LGHDT and YNNKEL (reference sequence). V lost 0 bases and J 4 bases, leaving 10 bases between the germline ends. CDR3 loop: CASSQDAGPKNIQYF. DNA for the CDR3: TGTGCCAGCAGCCAAGACGCGGGCCCGAAAAACATTCAGTACTTC.

The CDR3 reads CASSYGTGGGTEAFF. The CDR3 region has the DNA TGTGCCAGCAGTTACGGGACAGGGGGCGGCACTGAAGCTTTCTTT. The chain combines TRBV6-2 or TRBV6-3 with TRBJ1-1, with 12 bases that match TRBD1. CDR1 is MNHEY and CDR2 is SVGEGT in the germline V gene. This CDR3 is built from 15 residues. Trimming cost V 2 bases and J 4 bases; bases outside gene matches: 2.

The chain recombines TRBV2 with TRBJ2-7, with 10 bases matching TRBD1. The CDR3 is 16 residues long. Germline V gene lookup returns CDR1 SNHLY and CDR2 FYNNEI. Trimming cost V 3 bases and J 4 bases; bases outside gene matches: 9. DNA of the CDR3: TGTGCCAGCAGTGAGGCGGGACAGGGGCTGAGGTACGAGCAGTACTTC. It codes for CASSEAGQGLRYEQYF.

The genes are TRBV30 and TRBJ1-2; tentative D call: TRBD1 (5 bases). Germline loops: CDR1 GTSNPN, CDR2 SVGIG (reference sequence). Trimming took off 0 bases at V and 5 bases at J, with 10 bases between the two ends. CDR3 length equals 13 residues. Written as DNA, the CDR3 is TGTGCCTGGAGTGTACATCAGGGTTATGGCTACACCTTC. Amino acid sequence: CAWSVHQGYGYTF.

The chain couples TRBV2 to TRBJ1-2, with D tentatively TRBD1 (5 bases). V was pared by 9 bases and J by 2 bases, with 13 bases between. The CDR3 covers 13 residues. Germline lookup yields CDR1 SNHLY and CDR2 FYNNEI. The chain's CDR3 is CARTRDFNYGYTF. CDR3 sequence (DNA): TGTGCCAGAACCCGGGACTTCAACTATGGCTACACCTTC.